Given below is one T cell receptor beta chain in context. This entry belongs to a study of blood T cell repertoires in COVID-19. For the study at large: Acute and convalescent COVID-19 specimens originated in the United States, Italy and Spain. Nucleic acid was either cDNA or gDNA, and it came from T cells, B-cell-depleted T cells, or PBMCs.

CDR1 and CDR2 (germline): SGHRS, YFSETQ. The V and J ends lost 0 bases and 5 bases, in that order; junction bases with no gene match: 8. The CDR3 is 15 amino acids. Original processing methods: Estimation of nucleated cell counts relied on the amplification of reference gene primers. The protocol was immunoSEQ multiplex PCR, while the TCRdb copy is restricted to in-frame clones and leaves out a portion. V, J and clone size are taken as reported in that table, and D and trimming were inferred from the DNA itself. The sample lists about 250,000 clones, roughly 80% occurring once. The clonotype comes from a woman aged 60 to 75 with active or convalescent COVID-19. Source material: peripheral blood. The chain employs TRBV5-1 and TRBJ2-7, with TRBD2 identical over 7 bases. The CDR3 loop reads CASSLVGREQHEQYF. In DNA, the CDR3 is TGCGCCAGCAGCTTGGTTGGGCGGGAGCAGCACGAGCAGTACTTC.